The clone carrying this TCR beta chain appeared a few times. The germline gives CDR1 SGHRS, CDR2 YFSETQ. The CDR3 runs 14 residues. The V segment lost 3 bases and the J segment 4 bases; nucleotides outside the gene matches: 3. The data are from a study of blood T cell repertoires in COVID-19. On the study more broadly: T cells, B-cell-depleted T cells, or PBMCs supplied cDNA or gDNA.

Source study methods: From reference gene primer amplification, estimates of nucleated cell counts were derived. Here immunoSEQ multiplex PCR was the method, and the copy in TCRdb shows in-frame clones only, minus some. That table gives V, J and clone size, and the DNA gave D and trimming. The sample records about 260,000 clones, around 87% being singletons. The chain couples TRBV5-1 to TRBJ2-3, with 9 bases that match TRBD1. Sequencing used peripheral blood. The sequence was collected from a woman in her 50s with acute or convalescent COVID-19. For the CDR3, the DNA is TGCGCCAGCAGCTCACAGGGGGCTGCAGATACGCAGTATTTT. Residues: CASSSQGAADTQYF. Looking up the rest from reference TRBV5-1 and TRBJ2-3 gives the full variable domain: KAGVTQTPRYLIKTRGQQVTLSCSPISGHRSVSWYQQTPGQGLQFLFEYFSETQRNKGNFPGRFSGRQFSNSRSEMNVSTLELGDSALYLCASSSQGAADTQYFGPGTRLTVL.